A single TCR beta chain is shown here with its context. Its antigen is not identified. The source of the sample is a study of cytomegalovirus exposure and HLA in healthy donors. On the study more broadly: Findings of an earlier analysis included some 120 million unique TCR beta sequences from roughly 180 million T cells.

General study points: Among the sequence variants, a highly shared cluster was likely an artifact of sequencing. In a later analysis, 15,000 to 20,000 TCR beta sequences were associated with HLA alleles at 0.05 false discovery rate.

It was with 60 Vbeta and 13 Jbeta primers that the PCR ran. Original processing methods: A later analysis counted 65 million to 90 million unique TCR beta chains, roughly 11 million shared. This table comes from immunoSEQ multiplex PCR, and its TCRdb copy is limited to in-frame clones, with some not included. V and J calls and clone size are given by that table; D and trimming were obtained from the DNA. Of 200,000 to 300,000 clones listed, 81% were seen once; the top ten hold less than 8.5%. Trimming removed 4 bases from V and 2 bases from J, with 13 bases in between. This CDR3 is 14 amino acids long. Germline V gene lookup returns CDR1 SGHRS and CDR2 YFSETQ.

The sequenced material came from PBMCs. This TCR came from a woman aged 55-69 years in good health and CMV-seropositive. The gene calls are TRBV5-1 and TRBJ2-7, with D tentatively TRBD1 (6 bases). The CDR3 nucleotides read TGCGCCAGCAGCCCAGGGGACGGAACCTACGAGCAGTACTTC. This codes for CASSPGDGTYEQYF.